Below are 23 T cell receptor beta chains sequenced from a single sample in a study of cytotoxic CD8 clonotypes in ibrutinib-treated CLL. TCRdb's table, derived via immunoSEQ multiplex PCR, lists solely in-frame clones and lacks some. There are more than 70,000 clones in the sample; roughly 83% occur only once, and around 4.8% lies in the top ten. The material was PBMCs, obtained after 12 months of ibrutinib treatment. The receptors were gathered from a human donor with chronic lymphocytic leukemia.

The rearrangement links TRBV16 to TRBJ1-5, with a weak D call TRBD1 (5 bases). V lost 0 bases and J lost 4, with 7 bases in between. The CDR3 consists of 14 residues. Looked up from germline, CDR1 is KGHSY and CDR2 is FQNENV. DNA of the CDR3: TGTGCCAGCAGCCAATCGGGGCCGAATCAGCCCCAGCATTTT. This sequence encodes CASSQSGPNQPQHF.

The V and J genes are TRBV15 and TRBJ2-7; perhaps TRBD2 as D (6 bases). Germline V gives CDR1 LNHNV, CDR2 YYDKDF (reference sequence). The CDR3 sequence is 16 residues long. Trimming cost V 0 bases and J 6 bases, with 18 bases left between them. CDR3 in DNA: TGTGCCACCAGCAGAGATCCTAGCGCCCGTCTTTCCGAGCAGTACTTC. Residues: CATSRDPSARLSEQYF. Looking up the rest from reference TRBV15 and TRBJ2-7 gives the full variable domain: DAMVIQNPRYQVTQFGKPVTLSCSQTLNHNVMYWYQQKSSQAPKLLFHYYDKDFNNEADTPDNFQSRRPNTSFCFLDIRSPGLGDTAMYLCATSRDPSARLSEQYFGPGTRLTVT.

This clone was observed a single time. CDR3 DNA sequence: TGTGCCAGCAGAGGGACCCCCTACGAGCAGTACTTC. Translating gives CASRGTPYEQYF. The rearrangement links TRBV6-1 to TRBJ2-7; possibly TRBD1 or TRBD2 for D (5 bases each). Trimming stripped 6 bases from V and 2 bases from J, with 8 bases between. The V gene's germline CDR1 is MNHNS and CDR2 SASEGT. CDR3 length: 12 residues.

V is TRBV5-4 and J is TRBJ2-3, with D unresolved. The CDR3 loop spans 19 amino acids. Germline loops: CDR1 SGHNT, CDR2 YYREEE (reference sequence). With 0 bases removed from V and 2 bases from J, the gap between germline ends came to 22 bases. CDR3 sequence: CASSLGTLVFPQSTDTQYF. The CDR3 coding sequence is TGTGCCAGCAGCTTGGGGACGCTGGTCTTTCCCCAGTCCACAGATACGCAGTATTTT.

J is TRBJ2-3 and V is TRBV11-2; 7 positions agree with TRBD1. Germline assignment: CDR1 SGHAT and CDR2 FQNNGV. J lost 14 bases, V lost 7 bases, and 9 bases had no gene match. The CDR3 spans 11 residues. The CDR3: CASIATGWLYF. For the CDR3, the DNA is TGTGCCAGCATCGCGACAGGGTGGCTGTATTTT.

V gene TRBV4-3 combines with J gene TRBJ2-2; 8 bases line up with TRBD2. V shed 1 base and J 3 bases; nucleotides not matched to a gene: 1. The CDR3 covers 15 residues. Germline V CDR1 and CDR2: LGHNA, YSLEER. The CDR3 protein is CASSQVAGHTGELFF. The CDR3 DNA reads as TGCGCCAGCAGCCAAGTAGCGGGACACACCGGGGAGCTGTTTTTT.

V usage is TRBV6-5 and J usage is TRBJ1-1; D perhaps matches TRBD1 (6 bases). The germline V gene has CDR1 MNHEY and CDR2 SVGAGI. This CDR3 contains 13 residues. Trimming pared 6 bases from V and 4 bases from J, leaving 12 bases between. In nucleotides, the CDR3 is TGTGCCAGCAGCGAGGGGGGGCTCACTGAAGCTTTCTTT. Its protein product is CASSEGGLTEAFF.

The CDR3, as DNA: TGTGCCAGCAGCTTAGGCGGACAGCCCCAAGAGACCCAGTACTTC. This encodes CASSLGGQPQETQYF. V and J are TRBV7-2 and TRBJ2-5; perhaps TRBD1 as D (6 bases). Germline values: CDR1 SGHTA, CDR2 FQGNSA. With 1 base removed from V and 1 base from J, the gap between germline ends came to 10 bases. This CDR3 comprises 15 residues.

This chain links TRBV7-2 with TRBJ2-3; 8 nucleotides match TRBD2. This CDR3 contains 13 residues. V was clipped by 5 bases and J by 13 bases; unmatched bases: 11. The germline CDR1 and CDR2 sequences are SGHTA and FQGNSA. This chain's CDR3 is CASSQGVGREEYF. CDR3 DNA: TGTGCCAGCAGCCAAGGGGTTGGGCGGGAGGAGTATTTT.

The V gene is TRBV6-5, the J gene TRBJ2-2; 7 nucleotides line up with TRBD1. CDR3 length: 16 amino acids. V was pared by 1 base and J by 0 bases, with 2 bases of the junction left unmatched. Germline CDR1 is MNHEY and CDR2 is SVGAGI. The CDR3 protein is CASSYWQGANTGELFF. The CDR3 nucleotides read TGTGCCAGCAGTTACTGGCAGGGGGCGAACACCGGGGAGCTGTTTTTT.

The V call is TRBV6-1, the J call TRBJ2-7; D might be TRBD2 (6 bases). The germline V and J ends were trimmed by 1 base and 3 bases, with 13 bases remaining between them. From germline, CDR1 is MNHNS and CDR2 SASEGT. The CDR3 covers 15 residues. The CDR3 loop is CASSEVEGYLYEQYF. DNA of the CDR3: TGTGCCAGCAGTGAAGTGGAGGGCTACCTCTACGAGCAGTACTTC.

The gene calls are TRBV28 and TRBJ1-3, with D perhaps matching TRBD1 (5 bases). Trimming stripped 2 bases from V and 0 bases from J, with 8 bases between. Germline lookup yields CDR1 MDHEN and CDR2 SYDVKM. This CDR3 has 15 residues. In DNA, the CDR3 is TGTGCCAGCAGTTTAGGGGCCGACTCTGGAAACACCATATATTTT. This translates into CASSLGADSGNTIYF.

The table lists this clone with a count of one. DNA of the CDR3: TGTGCCAGCAGTGAATCAGGGGCCCTCTCCTACGAGCAGTACTTC. It specifies CASSESGALSYEQYF. The chain joins TRBV25-1 to TRBJ2-7, with D possibly matching TRBD1 (6 bases). CDR3 size: 15 residues. V was trimmed by 1 base and J by 0 bases, leaving 10 bases between them. Germline lookup yields CDR1 MGHDK and CDR2 SYGVNS.

V is TRBV7-8 and J is TRBJ2-4, with D perhaps TRBD2 (6 bases). Germline CDR1 is SGHVS and CDR2 is FQNEAQ. This CDR3 is built from 18 residues. Trimming pared 5 bases from V and 0 bases from J, leaving 20 bases between. The CDR3: CASSHPPHLALAKNIQYF. CDR3 nucleotide sequence: TGTGCCAGCAGCCATCCCCCCCACCTAGCGCTAGCCAAAAACATTCAGTACTTC.

The gene calls are TRBV28 and TRBJ1-1, with D perhaps TRBD1 (6 bases). V lost 6 bases to trimming and J lost 6 bases, with 14 bases between them. The germline CDR1 and CDR2 sequences are MDHEN and SYDVKM. The CDR3 length is 13 residues. As DNA, the CDR3 is TGTGCCAGCAGCCCGGGACACTCGGCTGAAGCTTTCTTT. Encoded protein: CASSPGHSAEAFF. Using reference TRBV28 and TRBJ1-1 for the parts outside the CDR3, the full variable domain is DVKVTQSSRYLVKRTGEKVFLECVQDMDHENMFWYRQDPGLGLRLIYFSYDVKMKEKGDIPEGYSVSREKKERFSLILESASTNQTSMYLCASSPGHSAEAFFGQGTRLTVV.

The chain joins TRBV7-8 to TRBJ2-5, with D hard to call. Germline V gives CDR1 SGHVS, CDR2 FQNEAQ. This CDR3 is built from 15 residues. The V gene lost 5 bases and the J gene lost 0 bases, with 13 bases spanning the gap. CDR3 loop: CASSPPPGHQETQYF. CDR3 coding DNA: TGTGCCAGCAGCCCCCCCCCGGGCCACCAAGAGACCCAGTACTTC.

V is TRBV7-2 and J is TRBJ2-7; D tentatively fits TRBD1 or TRBD2 (5 bases each). The CDR3 covers 14 residues. V was clipped by 3 bases and J by 4 bases, with 13 bases between them. Germline lookup yields CDR1 SGHTA and CDR2 FQGNSA. This CDR3 reads CASSFRDGGYEQYF. CDR3 DNA: TGTGCCAGCAGCTTCAGGGACGGAGGATACGAGCAGTACTTC.

The V gene is TRBV7-9, the J gene TRBJ1-2, with D uncertain. The germline gives CDR1 SEHNR, CDR2 FQNEAQ (reference sequence). Trimming removed 1 base at V and 8 bases at J, with 8 bases between. This CDR3 has 12 amino acids. The CDR3 region has the DNA TGTGCCAGCAGCTTAGGGACGAGCGGCTACACCTTC. Its protein product is CASSLGTSGYTF.

This clone was observed a handful of times. CDR3 in amino acids: CASSPGLWHNQPQHF. In DNA, the CDR3 is TGTGCCAGCAGCCCCGGACTGTGGCACAATCAGCCCCAGCATTTT. The genes are TRBV7-3 and TRBJ1-5, with D unresolved. Germline assignment: CDR1 SGHTA and CDR2 FQGTGA. This CDR3 is 15 amino acids long. V was clipped by 5 bases and J by 3 bases, with 14 bases between them.

The chain carries TRBV7-9 and TRBJ2-7, with TRBD1 identical over 9 bases. The trim removed 5 bases at V and 5 bases at J, leaving 10 bases unmatched. The CDR3 length is 15 residues. In germline, CDR1 is SEHNR, CDR2 FQNEAQ (reference sequence). The CDR3 region is CASSPGDRETDEQYF. CDR3 nucleotide sequence: TGTGCCAGCAGCCCGGGGGACAGGGAAACTGACGAGCAGTACTTC.

The chain combines TRBV27 with TRBJ2-7; no definite D call. V lost 2 bases to trimming and J lost 3 bases, with 8 bases between them. Germline V CDR1 and CDR2: MNHEY, SMNVEV (reference sequence). The CDR3 covers 13 residues. CDR3 DNA: TGTGCCAGCAGTTTAAGGACCCGCTACGAGCAGTACTTC. Translating it yields CASSLRTRYEQYF.

The rearrangement links TRBV6-5 to TRBJ2-7, with 9 bases identical to TRBD2. Germline CDR1 is MNHEY and CDR2 is SVGAGI. This CDR3 spans 16 amino acids. J was trimmed by 4 bases and V by 2 bases; bases with no gene match: 9. CDR3 protein: CASSYGGAGGFYEQYF. The CDR3 coding sequence is TGTGCCAGCAGTTACGGAGGGGCGGGAGGGTTTTACGAGCAGTACTTC.

The V call is TRBV19, the J call TRBJ1-5; D unresolved. The V end lost 4 bases, the J end lost 3 bases, and 7 bases lay between the germline ends. Germline V gives CDR1 LNHDA, CDR2 SQIVND (reference sequence). The CDR3 length is 13 residues. CDR3 in amino acids: CASSRATNQPQHF. The CDR3 nucleotides read TGTGCCAGTAGTAGGGCCACCAATCAGCCCCAGCATTTT.